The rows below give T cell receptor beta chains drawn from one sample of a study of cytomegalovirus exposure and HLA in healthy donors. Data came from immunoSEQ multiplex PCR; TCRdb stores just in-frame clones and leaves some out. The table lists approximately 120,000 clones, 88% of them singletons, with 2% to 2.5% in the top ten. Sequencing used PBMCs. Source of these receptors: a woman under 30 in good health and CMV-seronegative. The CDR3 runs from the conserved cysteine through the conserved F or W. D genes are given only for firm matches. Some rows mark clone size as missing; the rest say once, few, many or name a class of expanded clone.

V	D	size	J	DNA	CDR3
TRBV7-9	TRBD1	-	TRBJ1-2	TGTGCCAGCACCGACAGGGGGCTCTATGGCTACACCTTC	CASTDRGLYGYTF
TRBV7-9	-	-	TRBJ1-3	TGTGCCAGCACCATCTCGGGCCGAGGGGGTGGAAACACCATATATTTT	CASTISGRGGGNTIYF
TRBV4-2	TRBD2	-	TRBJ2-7	TGTGCCAGCAGCCAAGCTTACCTAGCGGGAGTTGAGCAGTACTTC	CASSQAYLAGVEQYF
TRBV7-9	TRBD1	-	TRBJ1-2	TGTGCCAGCAGCCAATTGGGACAGGCCTATGGCTACACCTTC	CASSQLGQAYGYTF
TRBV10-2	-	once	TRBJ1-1	TGCGCCAGCCAAACCCTGGCCGGGGGGCGGGTGAACACTGAAGCTTTCTTT	CASQTLAGGRVNTEAFF
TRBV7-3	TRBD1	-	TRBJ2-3	TGTGCCAGCAGCTCCGGGACAGCCTTCACAGATACGCAGTATTTT	CASSSGTAFTDTQYF
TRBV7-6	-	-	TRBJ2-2	TGTGCCAGCAGCTACCTCCCTATAAAGAACACCGGGGAGCTGTTTTTT	CASSYLPIKNTGELFF
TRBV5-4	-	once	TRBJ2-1	TGTGCCAGCAGCTTCGGAGGGGAGGCTAGCGTCTACAATGAGCAGTTCTTC	CASSFGGEASVYNEQFF
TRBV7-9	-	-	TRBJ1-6	TGTGCCAGCAGCTCTGATTCACCCCTCCACTTT	CASSSDSPLHF
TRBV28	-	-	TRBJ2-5	TGTGCCAGCACAGGGGTTGGGACCCAGTACTTC	CASTGVGTQYF
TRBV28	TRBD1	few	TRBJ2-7	TGTGCCAGACGGGACAGGCCCTATGAGCAGTACTTC	CARRDRPYEQYF
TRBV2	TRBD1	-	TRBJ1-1	TGTGCCAGCAGTTGGACAGGGTCAGCAATTCGGACTGAAGCTTTCTTT	CASSWTGSAIRTEAFF
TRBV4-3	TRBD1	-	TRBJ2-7	TGCGCCAGCAGTCCAGGGACAGGTGGATGGGAGCAGTACTTC	CASSPGTGGWEQYF
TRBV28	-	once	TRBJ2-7	TGTGCCAGCACAGGGGCGACCTACGAGCAGTACTTC	CASTGATYEQYF
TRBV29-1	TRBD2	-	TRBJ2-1	TGCAGCGCCCAAGGCGGGAGGTCTAACAATGAGCAGTTCTTC	CSAQGGRSNNEQFF
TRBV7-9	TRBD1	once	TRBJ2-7	TGTGCCAGCAGCTCCGGGACAGGGGCCTACGAGCAGTACTTC	CASSSGTGAYEQYF
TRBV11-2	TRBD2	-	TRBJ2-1	TGTGCCGGGGGGGGCGAAACTAGCGGGAGGGATGAGCAGTTCTTC	CAGGGETSGRDEQFF
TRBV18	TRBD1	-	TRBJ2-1	TGTGCCAGCTCACCCCGGACAGGCGATGGGCAGTTCTTC	CASSPRTGDGQFF
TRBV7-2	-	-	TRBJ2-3	TGTGCCAGCAGCTTAGAGGGCAGGGTAAGCACAGATACGCAGTATTTT	CASSLEGRVSTDTQYF
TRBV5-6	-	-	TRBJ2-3	TGTGCCAGCAGCGCCGGGGGACCAGATACGCAGTATTTT	CASSAGGPDTQYF
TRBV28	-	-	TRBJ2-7	TGTGCCAGCAGCCGTACCGCAGGGCCTTTCCTCCACGAGCAGTACTTC	CASSRTAGPFLHEQYF
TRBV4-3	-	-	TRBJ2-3	TGCGCCAGCAGCCAAGACCTTCTGCGTGGGCGCACAGATACGCAGTATTTT	CASSQDLLRGRTDTQYF
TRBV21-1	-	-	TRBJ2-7	TGTGCCAGCAGCAGGGCTGGCACCTACGAGCAGTACTTC	CASSRAGTYEQYF
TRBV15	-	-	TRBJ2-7	TGTGCCACCAGCAGAGCTAGCCCGTCGATCTGCGAGCAGTACTTC	CATSRASPSICEQYF
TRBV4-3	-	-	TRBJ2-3	TGCGCCAGCAGCCAAGGTATAGTCAGCACAGATACGCAGTATTTT	CASSQGIVSTDTQYF
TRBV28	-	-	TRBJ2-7	TGTGCCAGCAGTTTGGTACAGGGCTCCTACGAGCAGTACTTC	CASSLVQGSYEQYF
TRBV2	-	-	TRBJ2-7	TGTGCCAGCAGTGACCGCGAGCAGTACTTC	CASSDREQYF
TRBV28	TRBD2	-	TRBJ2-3	TGTGCCAGCGGAAAGACTAGCGGGAGGAACAGGGATACGCAGTATTTT	CASGKTSGRNRDTQYF
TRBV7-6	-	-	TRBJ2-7	TGTGCCAGCAGCTTAGCTTCCACCTACGAGCAGTACTTC	CASSLASTYEQYF
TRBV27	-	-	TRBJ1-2	TGTGCCAGCAGCCCTACGGGGTCAGTTGGCTACACCTTC	CASSPTGSVGYTF
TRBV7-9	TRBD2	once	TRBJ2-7	TGTGCCAGCAGCGAGCGGGGCAGCTCCTACGAGCAGTACTTC	CASSERGSSYEQYF
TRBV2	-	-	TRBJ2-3	TGTGCCAGCAGCGGACCCCAGACAGGCACAGATACGCAGTATTTT	CASSGPQTGTDTQYF
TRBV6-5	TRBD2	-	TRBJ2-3	TGTGCCAGCAGTTATTTCCCGGGGGGGGAGGGAAATACGCAGTATTTT	CASSYFPGGEGNTQYF
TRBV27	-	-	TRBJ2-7	TGTGCCAGCAGTTTAAGGGGAATTGACTACGAGCAGTACTTC	CASSLRGIDYEQYF
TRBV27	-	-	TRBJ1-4	TGTGCCAGCAGTTTATCCTCGGTGAATGAAAAACTGTTTTTT	CASSLSSVNEKLFF
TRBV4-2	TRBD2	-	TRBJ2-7	TGTGCCAGCAGCCAAGAAAGGACTAGCAACTACGAGCAGTACTTC	CASSQERTSNYEQYF
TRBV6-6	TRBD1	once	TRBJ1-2	TGTGCCAGCAGACGAGACAGGGGATTGAACTATGGCTACACCTTC	CASRRDRGLNYGYTF
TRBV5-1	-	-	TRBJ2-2	TGCGCCAGCAGCTTCGCCGGGGAGCTGTTTTTT	CASSFAGELFF
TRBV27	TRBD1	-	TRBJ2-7	TGTGCCAGCAGTTTATCGGGACAGGGAAGTAGTGGTTACGAGCAGTACTTC	CASSLSGQGSSGYEQYF
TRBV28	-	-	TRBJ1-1	TGTGCCAGCAGTTCCCCCCCAGGGATGAACACTGAAGCTTTCTTT	CASSSPPGMNTEAFF
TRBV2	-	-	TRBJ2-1	TGTGCCAGCAGTGGCATGAGGTCCAAGAGGGGGAATGAGCAGTTCTTC	CASSGMRSKRGNEQFF
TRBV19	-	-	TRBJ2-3	TGTGCCACATGTACCGGTAGAACAGATACGCAGTATTTT	CATCTGRTDTQYF
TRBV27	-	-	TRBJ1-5	TGTGCCAGCAGTTTACGGGGGGCAGGGCAGCCCCAGCATTTT	CASSLRGAGQPQHF
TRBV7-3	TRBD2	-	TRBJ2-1	TGTGCCAGCAGCTCCCGGGACTACCCCTCGGATGTCAATGAGCAGTTCTTC	CASSSRDYPSDVNEQFF
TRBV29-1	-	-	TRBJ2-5	TGCAGCGTTGCGGTTGAGACCCAGTACTTC	CSVAVETQYF
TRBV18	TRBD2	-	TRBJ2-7	TGTGCCAGCTCCTTCACTAGCGGGAGTTTCTCCGAGCAGTACTTC	CASSFTSGSFSEQYF